Presented here are 3 T cell receptor beta chains from one specimen sequenced in a study of blood T cell repertoires in COVID-19. Method: immunoSEQ multiplex PCR; TCRdb's copy keeps in-frame clones and lacks some. Of approximately 380,000 clones listed, 88% were seen once; the top ten hold roughly 1.2%. Sequences were obtained from PBMCs or T cells enriched from blood (not recorded which). These receptors were collected from a woman under 30 who had recovered from COVID-19.

This rearrangement joins TRBV30 to TRBJ1-2; 7 bases map to TRBD1. CDR1 and CDR2 (germline): GTSNPN, SVGIG (reference sequence). CDR3 length: 12 residues. With V trimmed by 8 bases and J by 13 bases, 16 bases remained unmatched. The DNA for the CDR3 is TGTGCCAGAAGACCCACAACAGGGGAGTTCACCTTC. Translation gives CARRPTTGEFTF.

CDR3 sequence (DNA): TGTGCCAGTAGTCTGTCGGACAGGGGGCTTTCGTCCTATGGCTACACCTTC. Protein product: CASSLSDRGLSSYGYTF. The gene calls are TRBV19 and TRBJ1-2; 11 bases agree with TRBD1. The CDR3 runs to 17 residues. The junction had 12 bases not matched to a gene; V was cut back by 5 bases and J by 4 bases. Germline CDR1 and CDR2: LNHDA and SQIVND (reference sequence).

The rearrangement links TRBV11-2 to TRBJ2-3, with D maybe TRBD1 (5 bases). The CDR3 totals 13 residues. CDR1 and CDR2 (germline): SGHAT, FQNNGV. V lost 3 bases, J lost 2 bases, and 6 bases lay in between. The CDR3 here is CASSLTDTDTQYF. CDR3 bases: TGTGCCAGCAGCTTGACAGACACAGATACGCAGTATTTT.